The entry below gives a single TCR beta chain sequence along with its context. This sample is part of a study of cytomegalovirus exposure and HLA in healthy donors. Germline V gene lookup returns CDR1 LNHDA and CDR2 SQIVND (reference sequence). The CDR3 spans 13 residues. V lost 5 bases and J lost 4, with 12 bases in between. Separation from the roughly 670-subject first cohort characterized the roughly 120-subject validation cohort, to which the donors belonged. Profiling relied on immunoSEQ multiplex PCR, and the TCRdb table lists in-frame clones only, not all of them. Counted here are over 200,000 clones, roughly 91% occurring once; the ten biggest clones make up roughly 2%.

The chain uses TRBV19 and TRBJ2-7; a weak D match, TRBD2 (5 bases). The sequencing input was PBMCs. The clonotype comes from a woman between 18 and 30 years old in good health and CMV-seropositive. For the CDR3, the DNA is TGTGCCAGTAGTGCCGGGGTTGTGTACGAGCAGTACTTC. As protein: CASSAGVVYEQYF. Complete variable domain (other parts from reference TRBV19 and TRBJ2-7): DGGITQSPKYLFRKEGQNVTLSCEQNLNHDAMYWYRQDPGQGLRLIYYSQIVNDFQKGDIAEGYSVSREKKESFPLTVTSAQKNPTAFYLCASSAGVVYEQYFGPGTRLTVT.